This T cell receptor beta chain appears in the sequencing data of a study of blood T cell repertoires in COVID-19 (dated by TCRdb to 2020 to 2021). Background on the whole study: Samples from collaborators originated in the United States, Italy and Spain and spanned both the acute and convalescent phases of COVID-19. Where available, HLA class I and class II types were taken from metadata supplied by the sample provider and were not determined by assay-based typing. Samples came from the ongoing ImmuneRACE study (first 160 participants) plus 1,254 subjects from 6 global collaborators. Deeply sampled blood TCRbeta repertoires from subjects exposed to, actively infected with, or recovered from COVID-19 were included in the dataset. The prospective study material was composed of cDNA or gDNA derived from T cells, B-cell-depleted T cells, or PBMCs. A freely available public database, intended as a resource for researchers studying the immune response to SARS-CoV-2, is where the repertoires were released. A de-identified subject ID, COVID-19 status, age in years and sex were almost always included in the sample metadata.

In the prospective study, participants were 18 to 89 years old, resided in about two dozen geographic areas of the United States, and were enrolled through a virtual design. In the prospective study, participants were assigned to cohorts based on the clinical history participants reported in a screening survey and a study questionnaire. In the prospective study, whole blood, serum and a nasopharyngeal or oropharyngeal swab were collected from each participant by mobile phlebotomists. Additional blood draws and questionnaires over an approximately two-month period could optionally be provided by prospective study participants. Blood samples from the prospective study were shipped frozen or at room temperature prior to DNA extraction. The immunoSEQ Assay, a bias-controlled multiplex PCR, was used to amplify TCRbeta CDR3 regions from genomic DNA. Concerning the study's data processing: Within the assay, amplification of reference gene primers was used to estimate how many nucleated cells each sample contained. To quantify the absolute abundance of each unique TCRbeta CDR3 rearrangement, sequence reads were collapsed and filtered. For each sample, productive Simpson clonality was calculated as the square root of Simpson's diversity index over productive rearrangements. Imported from immuneACCESS, the table was reduced by TCRdb to in-frame sequences with V and J called. These copies leave out some clones; in studies compared against another copy, an unresolved V gene accounts for under half, and the cause of the remainder is not known. V and J calls and clone size are those listed in that table; D and trimming were worked out from the DNA. The sample data list roughly 260,000 clones, and around 90% of these were observed just once. Around 6% of the sample is taken by the ten largest.

A remark on this clone: Its antigen remains unidentified. No base qualities exist here, and no much larger clone lies one base off it.

General conclusions and limits of the study: The amount of clinical and demographic metadata varied by source and participant and was provided uncurated.

The CDR3 contains 11 residues, cysteine and phenylalanine counted. CDR3 DNA is the only sequence kept; it has 33 bases, read in frame from the first base. V loses 6 bases, J loses 8 bases, and the germline ends lie 7 bases apart. The germline V gene gives CDR1 as MDHEN and CDR2 as SYDVKM. The chain uses TRBV28 and TRBJ1-4; no D segment can be confidently identified. The sequenced sample consisted of PBMCs or T cells enriched from blood (not recorded which). The sequence came from a woman aged 30 to 39 with acute COVID-19. The sequenced DNA is TGTGCCAGCAGGGACTCCGAAAAACTGTTTTTT. Its translation reads: CASRDSEKLFF.